These 29 T cell receptor beta chains share one sample of origin, sequenced in a study of beta chain features in type 1 diabetes. Study-level points and caveats: Shorter TCRB CDR3s, moderately but significantly so, marked every one of the four CD4+ subsets in Type 1 diabetes patients.

Isolated RNA was reverse transcribed in full, so expressed TCRB transcripts were sequenced. Repertoires were generated with immunoSEQ multiplex PCR, while TCRdb's copy carries only in-frame clones and drops some. In the table there are under 850,000 clones, roughly 13% of which are singletons. No antigen has been assigned to these receptors. Sequenced: naive CD4+ T cells from blood. The source is a man younger than 35 with type 1 diabetes.

This chain uses TRBV30 with TRBJ1-4, with D maybe TRBD1 (5 bases). The CDR3 runs 15 residues. V was trimmed by 2 bases and J by 0 bases, leaving 10 bases between them. Germline CDR1 and CDR2: GTSNPN and SVGIG (reference sequence). CDR3 nucleotides: TGTGCCTGGAGTAAGGGGATTGCAACTAATGAAAAACTGTTTTTT. Translation: CAWSKGIATNEKLFF. The complete variable domain, with remaining parts taken from reference TRBV30 and TRBJ1-4, reads SQTIHQWPATLVQPVGSPLSLECTVEGTSNPNLYWYRQAAGRGLQLLFYSVGIGQISSEVPQNLSASRPQDRQFILSSKKLLLSDSGFYLCAWSKGIATNEKLFFGSGTQLSVL.

This chain joins TRBV10-3 and TRBJ1-1; TRBD1 matches 10 bases. The trim removed 5 bases at V and 5 bases at J, leaving 8 bases unmatched. CDR3 length equals 15 residues. Germline V gene lookup returns CDR1 ENHRY and CDR2 SYGVKD. For the CDR3, the DNA is TGTGCCATCAGTAGGTGGGACAGGGGCGGGACTGAAGCTTTCTTT. Amino acid sequence: CAISRWDRGGTEAFF.

This clone was detected only a few times. The conserved closing phenylalanine or tryptophan is absent in this CDR3, likely reflecting a read error. The limits of the CDR3 on the DNA are not certain, so only TCRdb's listed CDR3 is given. This chain connects TRBV7-2 to TRBJ2-7; TRBD1 is taken as the D call from the table, unchecked against the DNA. Looked up from germline, CDR1 is SGHTA and CDR2 is FQGNSA. Both ends counted, the CDR3 spans 12 residues. CDR3: CASGTGTGVVKT.

The chain employs TRBV18 and TRBJ2-5; D is unresolved. Germline V CDR1 and CDR2: KGHSH, LQKENI. The germline V and J ends were trimmed by 2 bases and 1 base, with 8 bases remaining between them. This CDR3 region has 14 residues. CDR3 region: CASSPSAAQETQYF. The CDR3 nucleotides are TGTGCCAGCTCACCATCGGCAGCCCAAGAGACCCAGTACTTC. Based on the CDR3 plus reference TRBV18 and TRBJ2-5, the full variable domain is NAGVMQNPRHLVRRRGQEARLRCSPMKGHSHVYWYRQLPEEGLKFMVYLQKENIIDESGMPKERFSAEFPKEGPSILRIQQVVRGDSAAYFCASSPSAAQETQYFGPGTRLLVL.

This clone was counted between two and nine times. This rearrangement joins TRBV7-9 to TRBJ2-3, with 12 bases that match TRBD1. CDR3 length: 15 amino acids. CDR1 and CDR2 (germline): SEHNR, FQNEAQ (reference sequence). V was clipped by 7 bases and J by 5 bases; unmatched bases: 7. The DNA for the CDR3 is TGTGCCAGCATCTGGGACAGGGGGCTTAGAGATACGCAGTATTTT. It translates to CASIWDRGLRDTQYF.

This rearrangement joins TRBV5-1 to TRBJ1-6; 7 nucleotides align to TRBD1. The V segment lost 0 bases and the J segment 5 bases; nucleotides outside the gene matches: 14. The CDR3 runs to 19 residues. The germline CDR1 and CDR2 sequences are SGHRS and YFSETQ. CDR3 DNA sequence: TGCGCCAGCAGCTTGGCCTCGAGACAGGGTGGGTTGAATAATTCACCCCTCCACTTT. Translating it yields CASSLASRQGGLNNSPLHF.

DNA of the CDR3: TGTGCCAGCAGCATAACAGGGGGCATGAACACTGAAGCTTTCTTT. Amino acid sequence: CASSITGGMNTEAFF. The chain recombines TRBV9 with TRBJ1-1; 9 positions agree with TRBD1. The CDR3 length is 15 residues. The ends lost 4 bases at V and 0 bases at J; junction bases unmatched: 4. From germline, CDR1 is SGDLS and CDR2 YYNGEE.

The chain joins TRBV9 to TRBJ2-1; weak D call: TRBD2 (6 bases). The CDR3 totals 16 residues. CDR1 is SGDLS, CDR2 YYNGEE, per germline. V lost 0 bases, J lost 0 bases, and 10 bases lay in between. The CDR3 reads CASSVGGVRSYNEQFF. The CDR3 DNA sequence: TGTGCCAGCAGCGTAGGCGGGGTCCGCTCCTACAATGAGCAGTTCTTC. The variable domain in full, completed from reference TRBV9 and TRBJ2-1, reads DSGVTQTPKHLITATGQRVTLRCSPRSGDLSVYWYQQSLDQGLQFLIQYYNGEERAKGNILERFSAQQFPDLHSELNLSSLELGDSALYFCASSVGGVRSYNEQFFGPGTRLTVL.

The table lists this clone with a few counts. For the CDR3, the DNA is TGTGCCAGCAGCCACAACAGGGGAGAGGGCTATGGCTACACCTTC. Its translation: CASSHNRGEGYGYTF. This sequence joins TRBV13 and TRBJ1-2; 7 nucleotides line up with TRBD1. The CDR3 contains 15 residues. Germline values: CDR1 PRHDT, CDR2 FYEKMQ (reference sequence). V gave up 5 bases and J gave up 4 bases; unmatched junction bases: 10.

The chain recombines TRBV7-2 with TRBJ2-3, with D perhaps being TRBD1 or TRBD2 (5 bases each). The CDR3 is 14 residues long. The germline gives CDR1 SGHTA, CDR2 FQGNSA. V was cut by 4 bases and J by 2 bases, with 10 bases left in between. The CDR3 bases are TGTGCCAGCAGCTCGGGACCGCACACAGATACGCAGTATTTT. Translated: CASSSGPHTDTQYF.

This clone was detected a few times. The J gene is TRBJ2-6, the V gene TRBV7-3; D is unresolved. This CDR3 contains 14 residues. The V end lost 6 bases, the J end lost 2 bases, and 8 bases lay between the germline ends. Germline CDR1 and CDR2: SGHTA and FQGTGA. The CDR3 protein is CASRPSAGANVLTF. The DNA of the CDR3 is TGTGCCAGCAGGCCCTCCGCTGGGGCCAACGTCCTGACTTTC.

The table lists this clone with a few counts. This chain uses TRBV7-3 with TRBJ2-3; D is perhaps TRBD1 (5 bases). CDR1 is SGHTA and CDR2 is FQGTGA in the germline V gene. V was pared by 3 bases and J by 0 bases, with 7 bases between. The CDR3 has 14 residues. The CDR3 sequence is CASSFRASTDTQYF. The CDR3 region has the DNA TGTGCCAGCAGCTTCAGGGCCAGCACAGATACGCAGTATTTT.

V is TRBV7-9 and J is TRBJ2-1; D is perhaps TRBD2 (6 bases). There are 11 residues in the CDR3. CDR1 and CDR2 (germline): SEHNR, FQNEAQ (reference sequence). V gave up 4 bases and J gave up 9 bases, with 7 bases separating them. This chain's CDR3 is CASSSAGEQFF. CDR3 bases: TGTGCCAGCAGCTCAGCGGGTGAGCAGTTCTTC.

This chain joins TRBV28 and TRBJ1-6, with D unresolved. From germline, CDR1 is MDHEN and CDR2 SYDVKM. V lost 7 bases and J 0 bases, leaving 10 bases between the germline ends. The CDR3 length is 15 residues. The CDR3: CASTVLSSYNSPLHF. Here the CDR3 DNA reads TGTGCCAGCACGGTCTTGAGCTCCTATAATTCACCCCTCCACTTT.

The table lists this clone with a few counts. The V gene is TRBV25-1, the J gene TRBJ1-6, with D possibly matching TRBD1 (5 bases). CDR1 is MGHDK, CDR2 SYGVNS, per germline. The V end was cut by 1 base, the J end by 7 bases, with 8 bases between. The CDR3 is made up of 14 amino acids. The CDR3 coding sequence is TGTGCCAGCAGTGAATCAGGGACGAATTCACCCCTCCACTTT. As protein: CASSESGTNSPLHF.

The V gene is TRBV30, the J gene TRBJ1-6, with D unresolved. V gave up 0 bases and J gave up 12 bases, with 6 bases separating them. Germline V lookup: CDR1 GTSNPN, CDR2 SVGIG (reference sequence). This CDR3 spans 11 amino acids. CDR3 sequence: CAWSVRGPLHF. The CDR3 DNA reads as TGTGCCTGGAGTGTCCGAGGACCCCTCCACTTT. Together with reference TRBV30 and TRBJ1-6, the CDR3 gives the full variable domain: SQTIHQWPATLVQPVGSPLSLECTVEGTSNPNLYWYRQAAGRGLQLLFYSVGIGQISSEVPQNLSASRPQDRQFILSSKKLLLSDSGFYLCAWSVRGPLHFGNGTRLTVT.

CDR3 residues: CACQQVGNSPLHF. CDR3 DNA sequence: TGTGCCTGCCAACAGGTCGGTAATTCACCCCTCCACTTT. The chain employs TRBV30 and TRBJ1-6, with D perhaps matching TRBD1 (5 bases). CDR1 is GTSNPN, CDR2 SVGIG, per germline (reference sequence). The CDR3 loop spans 13 amino acids. Trimming pared 6 bases from V and 6 bases from J, leaving 12 bases between.

The chain uses TRBV29-1 and TRBJ1-1; a weak D match, TRBD1 (5 bases). V gave up 3 bases and J gave up 0 bases, with 8 bases separating them. The CDR3 is made up of 13 amino acids. CDR1 SQVTM and CDR2 ANQGSEA come from the germline V gene. CDR3 nucleotide sequence: TGCAGCGTTGAGGCAGGGATGAACACTGAAGCTTTCTTT. Translated, it gives CSVEAGMNTEAFF.

This clone came up a few times. The chain employs TRBV14 and TRBJ2-2; D call uncertain. This CDR3 spans 14 amino acids. In germline, CDR1 is SGHDN, CDR2 FVKESK. Trimming took 0 bases from V and 6 from J, leaving 8 bases between them. Here the CDR3 DNA reads TGTGCCAGCAGCCAAGATTGGAGTTCCGGGGAGCTGTTTTTT. Its protein product is CASSQDWSSGELFF.

The chain has TRBV6-1 and TRBJ2-7, with D hard to call. This CDR3 spans 14 amino acids. The V end was cut by 4 bases, the J end by 2 bases, with 12 bases between. The V gene's germline CDR1 is MNHNS and CDR2 SASEGT. Here the CDR3 DNA reads TGTGCCAGCAGTGCGGCAGGCACTACCTACGAGCAGTACTTC. Translation: CASSAAGTTYEQYF.

A few counts support this clone. The rearrangement uses TRBV6-5 and TRBJ1-3, with D hard to call. The CDR3 loop spans 15 amino acids. V shed 0 bases and J shed 2 bases, with 8 bases lying between them. CDR1 and CDR2 (germline): MNHEY, SVGAGI. CDR3 coding DNA: TGTGCCAGCAGTTACTCTGGGTTCGCTGGAAACACCATATATTTT. Protein: CASSYSGFAGNTIYF.

This clone was seen a few times. The rearrangement joins TRBV5-4 to TRBJ1-2, with a weak D call TRBD1 (5 bases). The CDR3 is 13 amino acids. The V and J ends lost 3 bases and 0 bases respectively, with 6 bases between them. Germline-derived CDR1 and CDR2 are SGHNT and YYREEE (reference sequence). The CDR3 DNA is TGTGCCAGCAGCTCGACAGCTAACTATGGCTACACCTTC. It codes for CASSSTANYGYTF.

This sequence joins TRBV10-3 and TRBJ2-7; tentatively, D is TRBD1 or TRBD2 (6 bases each). Trimming cost V 9 bases and J 6 bases, with 18 bases left between them. The CDR3 consists of 13 residues. Per germline, CDR1 ENHRY and CDR2 SYGVKD. The CDR3 DNA reads as TGTGCCATTTTGACCGGCGGAGGGGGCGAGCAGTACTTC. Protein: CAILTGGGGEQYF.

This chain uses TRBV7-9 with TRBJ2-3; 7 bases fit TRBD1. Per the germline V gene, CDR1 is SEHNR and CDR2 is FQNEAQ (reference sequence). With 5 bases clipped from V and 6 bases from J, the junction kept 11 bases outside the gene matches. The length of the CDR3 is 15 residues. The CDR3 loop reads CASSLRDSFPDTQYF. The DNA of the CDR3 is TGTGCCAGCAGCCTTAGGGACAGCTTTCCCGATACGCAGTATTTT.

The V gene is TRBV6-6, the J gene TRBJ1-1; D is ambiguous. CDR1 is MNHNY and CDR2 is SVGAGI in the germline V gene (reference sequence). V was shortened by 5 bases and J by 1 base, with 11 bases between the two germline ends. The CDR3 totals 14 residues. This CDR3 reads CASSTSVPNTEAFF. The DNA for the CDR3 is TGTGCCAGCAGTACCTCAGTCCCGAACACTGAAGCTTTCTTT.

This chain links TRBV7-9 with TRBJ2-5, with 9 bases aligning to TRBD1. Germline V gene lookup returns CDR1 SEHNR and CDR2 FQNEAQ (reference sequence). V shed 1 base, J shed 1 base, and the junction held 1 base outside the gene matches. There are 15 residues in the CDR3. The CDR3 region has the DNA TGTGCCAGCAGCTTAGGGGACAGGGTCCAAGAGACCCAGTACTTC. It encodes CASSLGDRVQETQYF.

V gene TRBV5-1 combines with J gene TRBJ2-5; D possibly uses TRBD1 or TRBD2 (5 bases each). Trimming took off 0 bases at V and 3 bases at J, with 9 bases between the two ends. The CDR3 is 14 residues long. Germline V CDR1 and CDR2: SGHRS, YFSETQ. The CDR3 sequence: CASSLDGDEETQYF. Here the CDR3 DNA reads TGCGCCAGCAGCTTGGATGGGGACGAAGAGACCCAGTACTTC.

This clone was observed a few times. This sample also contains other DNA sequences that code for the same CDR3. The chain joins TRBV2 to TRBJ1-5, with 10 bases matching TRBD1. Germline V gene lookup returns CDR1 SNHLY and CDR2 FYNNEI. V lost 6 bases and J lost 2; bases outside the gene matches: 1. The CDR3 spans 14 residues. The DNA of the CDR3 is TGTGCCAGCAGCGGACAGGGGGGCAATCAGCCCCAGCATTTT. This encodes CASSGQGGNQPQHF.

A few counts support this clone. In nucleotides, the CDR3 is TGTGCCAGCAGCCCGACCGACAGGGACAATCAGCCCCAGCATTTT. Its protein product is CASSPTDRDNQPQHF. V is TRBV9 and J is TRBJ1-5; TRBD1 aligns across 7 bases. CDR1 is SGDLS, CDR2 YYNGEE, per germline. V shed 4 bases and J 3 bases; nucleotides not matched to a gene: 7. This CDR3 comprises 15 residues.